This T cell receptor beta chain was obtained from a study of T-cell memory formation after mild COVID-19. CDR3 length: 10 residues. Germline V gene lookup returns CDR1 MGHDK and CDR2 SYGVNS. The V end lost 9 bases, the J end lost 5 bases, and 6 bases lay between the germline ends. TCRdb reprocessed the 5' RACE reads with MiXCR, giving one entry per CDR3 protein. The repertoire holds roughly 370,000 distinct CDR3 sequences, with 16% as singletons. Sequencing was done on a sample of PBMCs or a T cell subset sorted from them (not recorded which). The genes are TRBV25-1 and TRBJ2-3; D is uncertain. The clonotype originates from a man between 18 and 35 years old who had mild COVID-19 (a few samples of this study predate the infection). Cell type and time point are not known. The CDR3 DNA follows: TGTGCCAGTAAGGGAGATACGCAGTATTTT. Translation: CASKGDTQYF.